This TCR beta chain was identified during a study of Ad26.COV2.S vaccination and SARS-CoV-2 variants. On the study more broadly: Once, or twice with 56 days between doses, Ad26.COV2.S was given intramuscularly.

In this sample, this clone turned up a few times. Its target is unknown. The assay was immunoSEQ multiplex PCR, and TCRdb's table has in-frame clones only and misses some. The top ten hold roughly 10% of the sample, which has around 300,000 clones, approximately 86% seen once. Treatment defined: 15 to 20 received Ad26.COV2.S at low or high dose, single or two shots; roughly five received placebo; per-sample allocation not given. Samples were taken on day 63 after the first vaccine or placebo injection. Overall study results and limits: Using TCR breadth and depth analyses may have led to underestimated total T cell responses. There was reportedly substantial breadth in spike-specific CD8+ and CD4+ T cell responses after vaccination.

The sequences come from peripheral blood, collected in a trial of Ad26.COV2.S vaccine versus placebo. The TCR sequence derives from a person between 18 and 59 years old who received the Ad26.COV2.S COVID-19 vaccine or a placebo.

CDR3 DNA: TGCGCCAGCAGAAAAGGCCAGGAGAAAGAAAAACTGTTTTTT. Its protein product is CASRKGQEKEKLFF. The V gene is TRBV5-1, the J gene TRBJ1-4; unclear D gene. The germline CDR1 and CDR2 sequences are SGHRS and YFSETQ. V lost 5 bases and J lost 8, with 16 bases in between. This CDR3 comprises 14 residues.